This T cell receptor (beta chain) was profiled in a study of CD8 T cells in ankylosing spondylitis. This CDR3 has 15 amino acids. Germline V gene sequence: CDR1 LGHNA, CDR2 YNFKEQ. Trimming shortened V by 1 base and J by 4 bases, and 13 bases separated the two germline ends. This clonotype was counted ten times or more. Its antigen is not known. Points from the study as a whole: Reportedly, matched ankylosing spondylitis synovial fluid was significantly enriched for disease-linked clones. For ankylosing spondylitis blood, a TCR beta motif of under ten highly homologous variants appeared characteristic. Earlier studies detected some motif variants in reactive arthritis synovial fluid and blood.

The TCR beta libraries were generated through quantitative 5'-RACE incorporating molecular barcodes. TCRdb used MiXCR to reprocess the 5' RACE reads, holding one entry per CDR3 protein. Of 250,000 to 300,000 distinct CDR3 sequences listed, 15% to 20% are singletons. The origin of this receptor is a male donor with ankylosing spondylitis or in good health (not recorded which). This chain links TRBV4-2 with TRBJ1-2; D is unresolved. The sample consisted of blood, either unsorted or a sorted T cell fraction (not recorded which). The CDR3 nucleotides read TGTGCCAGCAGCCAAGGATCCCTGGCAGCCTATGGCTACACCTTC. Its translation: CASSQGSLAAYGYTF.